This record looks at one TCR beta chain sequence and its context. The sample comes from a study of blood T cell repertoires in COVID-19. Study context: From T cells, B-cell-depleted T cells, or PBMCs came the material, which was cDNA or gDNA.

Authors' data handling: The authors estimated nucleated cell counts from reference gene primer amplification. Only in-frame clones appear in the TCRdb table, and some are missing; sequencing was by immunoSEQ multiplex PCR. That table furnishes V, J and clone size, whereas the DNA furnished D and trimming. The repertoire holds 90,000 to 120,000 clones, with about 80% as singletons. The ends lost 4 bases at V and 4 bases at J; junction bases unmatched: 5. This CDR3 region has 13 residues. Germline V gene sequence: CDR1 SGHNT, CDR2 YYREEE (reference sequence). The chain employs TRBV5-4 and TRBJ2-7; 7 positions agree with TRBD1. The sequence came from a woman older than 75 with active or convalescent COVID-19. The sample was peripheral blood. The DNA of the CDR3 is TGTGCCAGCAGCCGAGGGGGCTCGTACGAGCAGTACTTC. Translated, it gives CASSRGGSYEQYF. Based on the CDR3 plus reference TRBV5-4 and TRBJ2-7, the full variable domain is ETGVTQSPTHLIKTRGQQVTLRCSSQSGHNTVSWYQQALGQGPQFIFQYYREEENGRGNFPPRFSGLQFPNYSSELNVNALELDDSALYLCASSRGGSYEQYFGPGTRLTVT.